This TCR beta chain was recorded in a study of cytomegalovirus exposure and HLA in healthy donors. The study's findings and limits: Testing in vitro showed three CMV-associated chains specific for CMV antigens. According to reports, the classifier identified cytomegalovirus status with high specificity and sensitivity.

The donors were part of the validation cohort of around 110 subjects. That cohort was separate from the first cohort, which comprised fewer than 800 subjects. This clone was seen a single time. The antigen is unknown. Generated by immunoSEQ multiplex PCR, the TCRdb table keeps only in-frame clones and is missing some. The sample has 150,000 or so clones, around four fifths seen once. Sequencing input: PBMCs. This sequence originates from a man aged 30-40 years in good health and CMV-seropositive.

The CDR3 DNA reads TGTGCCAGCAGCTTAGGTTCAGGGGTTGGGGACGAGCAGTACTTC. It is translated as CASSLGSGVGDEQYF. The gene calls are TRBV7-9 and TRBJ2-7, with D maybe TRBD1 (6 bases). The length of the CDR3 is 15 residues. V was pared by 1 base and J by 5 bases, with 15 bases between. Germline V gives CDR1 SEHNR, CDR2 FQNEAQ (reference sequence).